This record concerns one TCR beta chain sequence. Its target is unknown. This entry belongs to a study of cytomegalovirus exposure and HLA in healthy donors. Overall study results and limits: Investigators reported about 160 TCR beta chains as tied to cytomegalovirus. A few chains linked to CMV were shown in vitro to be specific for CMV antigens.

The validation cohort, a group of around 120 subjects, included the donors and was separate from the roughly 720-subject first cohort. The CDR3 loop spans 12 amino acids. V was trimmed by 5 bases and J by 6 bases, leaving 11 bases between them. Per the germline V gene, CDR1 is LGHNA and CDR2 is YSLEER. Assay used: immunoSEQ multiplex PCR; TCRdb lists only in-frame clones, some missing. The sample holds around 300,000 clones, approximately 86% seen once. The rearrangement uses TRBV4-3 and TRBJ2-7, with D possibly called TRBD1 or TRBD2 (5 bases each). The TCR sequence derives from a woman aged 25 to 45 in good health and CMV-seropositive. The sequenced sample consisted of PBMCs. CDR3 amino acids: CASSGARGEQYF. CDR3 sequence (DNA): TGCGCCAGCAGCGGGGCTCGGGGCGAGCAGTACTTC.